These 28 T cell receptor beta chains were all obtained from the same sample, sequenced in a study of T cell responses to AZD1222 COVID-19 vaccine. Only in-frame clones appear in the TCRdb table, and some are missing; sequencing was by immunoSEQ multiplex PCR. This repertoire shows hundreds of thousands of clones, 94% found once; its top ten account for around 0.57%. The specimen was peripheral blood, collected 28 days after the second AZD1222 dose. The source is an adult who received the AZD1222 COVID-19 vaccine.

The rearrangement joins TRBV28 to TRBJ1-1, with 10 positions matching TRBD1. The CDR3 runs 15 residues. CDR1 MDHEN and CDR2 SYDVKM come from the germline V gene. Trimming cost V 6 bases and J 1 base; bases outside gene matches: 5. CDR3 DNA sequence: TGTGCCAGCAGGACAGGGGGCGCGGGGAACACTGAAGCTTTCTTT. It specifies CASRTGGAGNTEAFF.

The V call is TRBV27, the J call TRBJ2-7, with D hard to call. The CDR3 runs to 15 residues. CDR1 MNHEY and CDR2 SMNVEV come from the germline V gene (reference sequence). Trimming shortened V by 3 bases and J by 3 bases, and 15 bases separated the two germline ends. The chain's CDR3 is CASSLSSASNYEQYF. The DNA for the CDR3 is TGTGCCAGCAGTTTGTCTTCGGCTTCAAACTACGAGCAGTACTTC.

The CDR3 protein is CASSLDIGTEAFF. The DNA of the CDR3 is TGTGCCAGCAGCCTAGACATAGGGACTGAAGCTTTCTTT. The rearrangement joins TRBV12-3 or TRBV12-4 to TRBJ1-1, with no clear D. V was clipped by 6 bases and J by 5 bases, with 13 bases between them. The CDR3 extends over 13 amino acids.

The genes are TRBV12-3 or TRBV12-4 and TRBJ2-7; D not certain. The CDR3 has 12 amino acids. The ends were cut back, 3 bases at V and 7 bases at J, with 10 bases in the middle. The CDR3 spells CASSFRHREQYF. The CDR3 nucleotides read TGTGCCAGCAGTTTCCGCCATCGGGAGCAGTACTTC.

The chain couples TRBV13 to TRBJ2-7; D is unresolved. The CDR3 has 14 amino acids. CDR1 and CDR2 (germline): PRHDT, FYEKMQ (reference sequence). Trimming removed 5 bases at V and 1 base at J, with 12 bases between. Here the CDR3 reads CASSPRTESYEQYF. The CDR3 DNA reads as TGTGCCAGCAGCCCCCGGACGGAATCCTACGAGCAGTACTTC.

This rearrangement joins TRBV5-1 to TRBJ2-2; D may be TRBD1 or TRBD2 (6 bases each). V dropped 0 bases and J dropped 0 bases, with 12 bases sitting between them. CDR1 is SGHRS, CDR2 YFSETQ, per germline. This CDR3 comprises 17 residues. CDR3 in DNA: TGCGCCAGCAGCTTGGAGTTCGGGGGCGCGAACACCGGGGAGCTGTTTTTT. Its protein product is CASSLEFGGANTGELFF.

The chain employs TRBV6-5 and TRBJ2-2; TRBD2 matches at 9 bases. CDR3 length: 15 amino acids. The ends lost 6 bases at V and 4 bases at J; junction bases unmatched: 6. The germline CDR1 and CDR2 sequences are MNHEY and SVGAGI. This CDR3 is CASRISGGGTGELFF. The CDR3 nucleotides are TGTGCCAGCAGAATTAGCGGGGGCGGCACCGGGGAGCTGTTTTTT.

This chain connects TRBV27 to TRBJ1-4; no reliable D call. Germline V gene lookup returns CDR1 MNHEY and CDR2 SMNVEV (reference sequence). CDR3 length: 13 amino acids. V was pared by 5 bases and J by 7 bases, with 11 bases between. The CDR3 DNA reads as TGTGCCAGCAGTGAGACCTGGGGTGAAAAACTGTTTTTT. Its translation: CASSETWGEKLFF.

The CDR3 sequence is CSVEDGTSGNTIYF. The CDR3 DNA is TGCAGCGTTGAAGATGGGACATCTGGAAACACCATATATTTT. The rearrangement links TRBV29-1 to TRBJ1-3, with a tentative D call TRBD1 (6 bases). This CDR3 is built from 14 residues. The germline V gene encodes CDR1 SQVTM and CDR2 ANQGSEA. Trimming shortened V by 0 bases and J by 1 base, and 7 bases separated the two germline ends.

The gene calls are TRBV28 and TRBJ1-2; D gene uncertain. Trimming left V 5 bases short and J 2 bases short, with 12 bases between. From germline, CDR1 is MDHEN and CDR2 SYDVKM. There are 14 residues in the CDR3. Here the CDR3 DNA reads TGTGCCAGCAGTCCACTGCGGTTGAACTATGGCTACACCTTC. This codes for CASSPLRLNYGYTF.

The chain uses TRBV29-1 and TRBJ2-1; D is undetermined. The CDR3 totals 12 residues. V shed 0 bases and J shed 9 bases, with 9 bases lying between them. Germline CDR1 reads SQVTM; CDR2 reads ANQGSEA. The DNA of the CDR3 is TGCAGCGTTGAAGATATCCGGGCTGAGCAGTTCTTC. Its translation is CSVEDIRAEQFF.

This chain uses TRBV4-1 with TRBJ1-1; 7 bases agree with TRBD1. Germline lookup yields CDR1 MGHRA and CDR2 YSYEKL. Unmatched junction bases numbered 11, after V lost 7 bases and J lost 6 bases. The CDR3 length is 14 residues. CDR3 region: CASTGEGAGAEAFF. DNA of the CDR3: TGCGCCAGCACAGGTGAGGGGGCTGGGGCTGAAGCTTTCTTT.

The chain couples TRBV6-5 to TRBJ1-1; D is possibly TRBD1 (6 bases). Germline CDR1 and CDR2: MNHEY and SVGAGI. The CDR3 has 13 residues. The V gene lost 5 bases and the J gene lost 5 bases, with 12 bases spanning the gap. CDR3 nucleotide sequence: TGTGCCAGCAGTACCACCCAGGGGACTGAAGCTTTCTTT. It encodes CASSTTQGTEAFF.

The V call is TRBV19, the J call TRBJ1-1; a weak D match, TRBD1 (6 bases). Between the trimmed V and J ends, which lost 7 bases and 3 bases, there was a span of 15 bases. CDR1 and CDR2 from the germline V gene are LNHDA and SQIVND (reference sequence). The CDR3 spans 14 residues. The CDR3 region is CASTLGGAYTEAFF. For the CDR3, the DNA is TGTGCCAGTACCTTAGGGGGGGCCTACACTGAAGCTTTCTTT.

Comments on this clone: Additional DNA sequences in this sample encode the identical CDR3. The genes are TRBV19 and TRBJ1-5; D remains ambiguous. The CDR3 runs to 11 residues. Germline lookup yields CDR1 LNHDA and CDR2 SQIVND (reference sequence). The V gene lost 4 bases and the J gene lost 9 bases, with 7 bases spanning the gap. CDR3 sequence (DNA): TGTGCCAGTAGTACCTCCGGGCCCCAGCATTTT. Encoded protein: CASSTSGPQHF.

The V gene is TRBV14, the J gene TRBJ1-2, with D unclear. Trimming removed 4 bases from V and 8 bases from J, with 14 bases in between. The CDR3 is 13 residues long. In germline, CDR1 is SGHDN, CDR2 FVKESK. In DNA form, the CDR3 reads TGTGCCAGCAGCCCCGGGTTTGGTCAAGGCTACACCTTC. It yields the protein CASSPGFGQGYTF.

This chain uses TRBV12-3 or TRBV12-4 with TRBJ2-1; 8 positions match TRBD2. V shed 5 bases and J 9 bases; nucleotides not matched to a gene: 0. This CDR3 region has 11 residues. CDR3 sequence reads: CASSRGGEQFF. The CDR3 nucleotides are TGTGCCAGCAGTCGGGGGGGTGAGCAGTTCTTC.

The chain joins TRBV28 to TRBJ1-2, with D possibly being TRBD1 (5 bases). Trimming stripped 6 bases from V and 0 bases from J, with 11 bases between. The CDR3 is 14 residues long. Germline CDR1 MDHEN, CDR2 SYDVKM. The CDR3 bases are TGTGCCAGCAGCACGGGGCTGACTAACTATGGCTACACCTTC. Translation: CASSTGLTNYGYTF.

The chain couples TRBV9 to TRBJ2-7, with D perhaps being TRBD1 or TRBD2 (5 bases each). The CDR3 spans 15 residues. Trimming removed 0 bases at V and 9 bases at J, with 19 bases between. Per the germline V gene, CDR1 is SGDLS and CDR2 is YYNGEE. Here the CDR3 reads CASSVEALGAPVQYF. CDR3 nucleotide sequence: TGTGCCAGCAGCGTAGAAGCCCTCGGGGCCCCCGTGCAGTACTTC.

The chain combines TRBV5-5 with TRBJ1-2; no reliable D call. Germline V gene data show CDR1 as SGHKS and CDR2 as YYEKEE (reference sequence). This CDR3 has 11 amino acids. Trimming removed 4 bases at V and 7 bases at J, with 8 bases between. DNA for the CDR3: TGTGCCAGCAGCCAGCCAAGTGGCTACACCTTC. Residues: CASSQPSGYTF.

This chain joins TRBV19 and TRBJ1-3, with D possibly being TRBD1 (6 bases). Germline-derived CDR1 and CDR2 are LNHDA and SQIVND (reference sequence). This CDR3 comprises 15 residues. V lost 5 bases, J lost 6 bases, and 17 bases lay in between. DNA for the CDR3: TGTGCCAGTAGTCCTGTGGCAGGGGCCATAAACACCATATATTTT. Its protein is CASSPVAGAINTIYF.

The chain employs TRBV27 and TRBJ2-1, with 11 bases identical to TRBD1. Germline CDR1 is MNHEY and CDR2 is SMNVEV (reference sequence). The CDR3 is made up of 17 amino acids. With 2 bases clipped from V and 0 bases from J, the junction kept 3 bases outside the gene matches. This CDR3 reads CASSLGQGAFSYNEQFF. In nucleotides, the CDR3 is TGTGCCAGCAGTTTAGGACAGGGGGCCTTCTCCTACAATGAGCAGTTCTTC.

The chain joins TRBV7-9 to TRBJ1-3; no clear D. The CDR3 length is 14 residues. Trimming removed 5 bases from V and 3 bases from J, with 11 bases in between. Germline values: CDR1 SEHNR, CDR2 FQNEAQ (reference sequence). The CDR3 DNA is TGTGCCAGCAGCCGGGAGGGAGGTGGAAACACCATATATTTT. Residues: CASSREGGGNTIYF.

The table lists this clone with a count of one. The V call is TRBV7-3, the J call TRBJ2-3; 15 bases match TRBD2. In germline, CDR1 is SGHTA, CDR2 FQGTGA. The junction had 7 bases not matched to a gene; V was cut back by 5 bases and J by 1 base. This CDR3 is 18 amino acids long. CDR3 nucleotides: TGTGCCAGCAGCCACGGGACTAGCGGGGGGTGGGGCACAGATACGCAGTATTTT. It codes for CASSHGTSGGWGTDTQYF.

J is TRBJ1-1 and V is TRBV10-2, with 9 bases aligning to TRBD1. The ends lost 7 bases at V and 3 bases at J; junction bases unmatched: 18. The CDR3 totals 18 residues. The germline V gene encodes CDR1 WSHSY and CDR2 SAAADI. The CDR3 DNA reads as TGCGCCAGCAAGGTCGGGACAGGGCCTTCTCTTCGGGACACTGAAGCTTTCTTT. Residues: CASKVGTGPSLRDTEAFF.

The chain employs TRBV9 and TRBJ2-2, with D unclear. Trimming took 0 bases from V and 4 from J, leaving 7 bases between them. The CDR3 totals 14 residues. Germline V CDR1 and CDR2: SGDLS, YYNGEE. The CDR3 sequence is CASSVATRTGELFF. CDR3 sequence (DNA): TGTGCCAGCAGCGTAGCGACTCGCACCGGGGAGCTGTTTTTT.

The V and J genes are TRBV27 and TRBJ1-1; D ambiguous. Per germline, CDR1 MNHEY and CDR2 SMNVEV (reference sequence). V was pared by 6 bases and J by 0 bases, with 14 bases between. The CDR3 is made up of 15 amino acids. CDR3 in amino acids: CASSWGTALNTEAFF. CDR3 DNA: TGTGCCAGCAGCTGGGGTACGGCTTTGAACACTGAAGCTTTCTTT.

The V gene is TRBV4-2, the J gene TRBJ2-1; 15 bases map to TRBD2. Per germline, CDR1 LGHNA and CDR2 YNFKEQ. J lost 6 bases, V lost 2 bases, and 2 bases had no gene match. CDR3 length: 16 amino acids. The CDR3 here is CASSQRTSGGVNEQFF. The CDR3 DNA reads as TGTGCCAGCAGCCAACGGACTAGCGGGGGGGTCAATGAGCAGTTCTTC.